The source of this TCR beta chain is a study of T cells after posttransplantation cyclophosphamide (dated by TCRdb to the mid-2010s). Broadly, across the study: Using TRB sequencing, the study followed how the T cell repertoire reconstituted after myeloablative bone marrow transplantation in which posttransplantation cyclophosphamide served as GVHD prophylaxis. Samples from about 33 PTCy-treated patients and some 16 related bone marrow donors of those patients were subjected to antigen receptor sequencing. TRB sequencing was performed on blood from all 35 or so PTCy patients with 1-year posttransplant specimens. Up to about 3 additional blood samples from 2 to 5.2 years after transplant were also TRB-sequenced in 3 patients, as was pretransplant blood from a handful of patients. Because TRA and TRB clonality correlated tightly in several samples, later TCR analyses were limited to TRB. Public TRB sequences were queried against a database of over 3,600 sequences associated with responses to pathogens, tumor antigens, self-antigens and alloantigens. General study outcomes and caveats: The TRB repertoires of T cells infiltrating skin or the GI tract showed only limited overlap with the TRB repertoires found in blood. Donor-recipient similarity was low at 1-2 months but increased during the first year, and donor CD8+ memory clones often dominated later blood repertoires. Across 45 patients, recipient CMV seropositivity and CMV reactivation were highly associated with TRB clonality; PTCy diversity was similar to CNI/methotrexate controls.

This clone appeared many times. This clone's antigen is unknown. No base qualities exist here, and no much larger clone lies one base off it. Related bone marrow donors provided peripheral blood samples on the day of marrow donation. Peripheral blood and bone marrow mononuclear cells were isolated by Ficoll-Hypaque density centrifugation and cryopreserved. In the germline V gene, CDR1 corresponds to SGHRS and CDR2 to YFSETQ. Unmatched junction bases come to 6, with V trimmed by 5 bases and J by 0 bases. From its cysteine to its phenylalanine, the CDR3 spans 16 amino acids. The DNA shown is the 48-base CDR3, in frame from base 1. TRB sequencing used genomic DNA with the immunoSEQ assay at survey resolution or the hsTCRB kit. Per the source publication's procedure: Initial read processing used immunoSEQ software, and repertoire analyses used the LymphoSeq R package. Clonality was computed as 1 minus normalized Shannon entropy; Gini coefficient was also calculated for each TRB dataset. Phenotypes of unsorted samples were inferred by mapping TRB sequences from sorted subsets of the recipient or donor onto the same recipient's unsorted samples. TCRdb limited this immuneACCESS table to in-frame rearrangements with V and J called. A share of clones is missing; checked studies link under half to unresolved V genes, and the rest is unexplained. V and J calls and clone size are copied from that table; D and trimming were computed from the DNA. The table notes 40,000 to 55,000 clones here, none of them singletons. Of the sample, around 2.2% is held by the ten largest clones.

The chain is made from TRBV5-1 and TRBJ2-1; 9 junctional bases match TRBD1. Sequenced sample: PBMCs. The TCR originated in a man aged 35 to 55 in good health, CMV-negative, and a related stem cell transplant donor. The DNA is TGCGCCAGCAGAACCCGGACAGGGGACTCCTACAATGAGCAGTTCTTC. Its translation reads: CASRTRTGDSYNEQFF.